One sample yielded the 7 T cell receptor beta chains listed below, sequenced in a study of pediatric ulcerative colitis (dated by TCRdb to the late 2010s). Receptor libraries were prepared by the immunoSEQ multiplex PCR assay. TCRdb took this table from immuneACCESS and kept in-frame rearrangements with V and J called. Such tables lack part of the clones; where checked against another copy, unresolved V genes explain under half of the gap, and the rest is unexplained. A total of roughly 70,000 clones appear in this sample, around 85% of them only once. Of the sample, approximately 3.4% is held by the ten largest clones. Sample: blood. Receptors originate from a boy aged 5-17 years with severe ulcerative colitis.

The chain combines TRBV29-1 with TRBJ2-2; D uncertain. Germline V gene lookup returns CDR1 SQVTM and CDR2 ANQGSEA. This CDR3 has 12 amino acids. V lost 4 bases to trimming and J lost 6 bases, with 9 bases between them. CDR3 bases: TGCAGCGTTGCAAAGTTGGCCGGGGAGCTGTTTTTT. It yields the protein CSVAKLAGELFF.

This sequence joins TRBV30 and TRBJ2-7; D uncertain. This CDR3 has 12 residues. CDR1 and CDR2 from the germline V gene are GTSNPN and SVGIG (reference sequence). V lost 3 bases, J lost 4 bases, and 10 bases lay in between. The CDR3 DNA is TGTGCCTGGAGGGAGAGCTGGTACGAGCAGTACTTC. This codes for CAWRESWYEQYF.

The chain employs TRBV2 and TRBJ1-1; a weak D match, TRBD1 (5 bases). Germline V gives CDR1 SNHLY, CDR2 FYNNEI. The CDR3 has 14 amino acids. V lost 5 bases to trimming and J lost 0 bases, with 10 bases between them. CDR3 region: CASSLGHVNTEAFF. CDR3 sequence (DNA): TGTGCCAGCAGTTTAGGACACGTGAACACTGAAGCTTTCTTT.

This chain uses TRBV10-1 with TRBJ2-3, with D uncertain. This CDR3 is 15 amino acids long. The V and J ends lost 3 bases and 0 bases respectively, with 10 bases between them. CDR1 WNHNN and CDR2 SYGVQD come from the germline V gene (reference sequence). CDR3 amino acids: CASSEASGSTDTQYF. DNA for the CDR3: TGCGCCAGCAGTGAAGCGTCTGGGAGCACAGATACGCAGTATTTT.

The rearrangement links TRBV5-4 to TRBJ2-7, with 8 bases fitting TRBD2. CDR3 size: 15 residues. The V and J ends lost 4 bases and 6 bases, in that order; junction bases with no gene match: 12. Germline-derived CDR1 and CDR2 are SGHNT and YYREEE (reference sequence). DNA for the CDR3: TGTGCCAGCAGCGGAGGACCTGGACTAGCAGGCGAGCAGTACTTC. Amino acid sequence: CASSGGPGLAGEQYF.

The sample holds a few counts of this clone. J is TRBJ2-3 and V is TRBV7-2, with no clear D. The germline V and J ends were trimmed by 5 bases and 1 base, with 13 bases remaining between them. Germline V lookup: CDR1 SGHTA, CDR2 FQGNSA. The CDR3 totals 15 residues. The CDR3 DNA reads as TGTGCCAGCAGCGCAGAACTTATAGGCACAGATACGCAGTATTTT. Translation: CASSAELIGTDTQYF.

The chain combines TRBV27 with TRBJ2-1, with D unclear. CDR3 length equals 14 residues. CDR1 and CDR2 from the germline V gene are MNHEY and SMNVEV (reference sequence). V lost 5 bases and J lost 8, with 16 bases in between. CDR3 sequence: CASSAQNSRDEQFF. The CDR3 coding sequence is TGTGCCAGCAGTGCACAGAATTCAAGGGATGAGCAGTTCTTC.